This T cell receptor beta chain derives from a study of response to subunit inactivated influenza vaccine. Study results and caveats: Authors suggested seasonal influenza vaccinations each recruit few new T cells.

One entry per CDR3 protein results from TCRdb running MiXCR on the RT-PCR reads. The sample carries 500,000 to 650,000 distinct CDR3 sequences, approximately 7.7% recorded once. Details on this clonotype: The antigen is not known.

CDR3 size: 15 residues. Trimming at V came to 3 bases and at J to 6 bases, leaving 7 bases not matched to a gene. The gene calls are TRBV12-3 or TRBV12-4 and TRBJ1-4; 7 bases align to TRBD1. The sequence derives from a man between 50 and 69 years old who received an inactivated influenza vaccine. The sequences come from PBMCs from blood, collected roughly 24 months after vaccination. CDR3 sequence reads: CASSFIQGVDEKLFF. CDR3 DNA sequence: TGTGCCAGCAGTTTTATCCAGGGGGTCGATGAAAAACTGTTTTTT.